This TCR beta chain was recovered during a study of blood T cell repertoires in COVID-19. Generated by immunoSEQ multiplex PCR, the TCRdb table keeps only in-frame clones and is missing some. The sample gives 25,000 to 35,000 clones, approximately 80% of which show up once; approximately 40% is in the top ten. Trimming pared 6 bases from V and 0 bases from J, leaving 9 bases between. CDR1 KGHSH and CDR2 LQKENI come from the germline V gene. This CDR3 region has 13 residues. The receptor was derived from a woman aged 80 or over with acute or convalescent COVID-19. V and J are TRBV18 and TRBJ2-7, with unresolved D. Source material: peripheral blood. The DNA for the CDR3 is TGTGCCAGCTCGACTCAGAGCTCCTACGAGCAGTACTTC. Residues: CASSTQSSYEQYF.